This T cell receptor beta chain was identified during a study of OX40 agonist ivuxolimab in advanced cancers. Study at large: A diagnosis of hepatocellular carcinoma, melanoma, renal cell or head and neck cancer was present in dose-escalation patients.

To note about this clone: Its matching antigen is unknown.

The germline gives CDR1 SNHLY, CDR2 FYNNEI. V was clipped by 3 bases and J by 9 bases, with 12 bases between them. There are 13 residues in the CDR3. Profiling relied on immunoSEQ multiplex PCR, and the TCRdb table lists in-frame clones only, not all of them. This table has about 36,000 clones, about 70% appearing once. Study findings and constraints: In CD8+ T cells, expanded clones were on average more numerous than in CD4+. Circulating CD4+ and CD8+ T cells showed clonal expansion by week 6 at 0.1 to 3.0 mg/kg.

Sampling times: baseline, cycle 4 day 1, cycle 7 day 1. This TCR was sampled from an adult with an advanced solid tumor such as melanoma, head and neck, liver or kidney cancer. The starting material was CD4+ or CD8+ T cells sorted from blood, obtained in a trial of the OX40 agonist ivuxolimab. V gene TRBV2 combines with J gene TRBJ1-5; D gene uncertain. CDR3 in DNA: TGTGCCAGCAGTGATGGGTTGATTATGCCCCAGCATTTT. Translating it yields CASSDGLIMPQHF.